This TCR beta chain was profiled in a study of cytomegalovirus exposure and HLA in healthy donors. Study-wide context: The study placed roughly four fifths of its approximately 400 genotyped donors in the Caucasian-associated ancestry cluster.

Concerning this clone: The antigen is unknown.

The CDR3 runs 15 residues. Per the germline V gene, CDR1 is SGHTA and CDR2 is FQGNSA. Trimming took 1 base from V and 6 from J, leaving 14 bases between them. Findings and caveats of the study: The authors later found TCR association rates varying by HLA locus, with DRB1 most and HLA-C fewest. Common viral pathogens seemed to be connected with several of the most significant clusters, according to a later analysis. TCR beta V segments were, for the most part, productive about 87% or about 30% of the time in an earlier analysis.

Researchers ran the PCR with 60 Vbeta and 13 Jbeta primers. Assay: immunoSEQ multiplex PCR; the TCRdb copy retains only in-frame clones and omits some. This repertoire shows more than 85,000 clones, approximately 63% found once; its top ten account for roughly 6%. The source material was PBMCs. This clonotype originated in a woman under 40 in good health and CMV-seronegative. The V call is TRBV7-2, the J call TRBJ2-3; a possible D gene is TRBD2 (5 bases). The DNA of the CDR3 is TGTGCCAGCAGCTTAGGATGGGGAGTCGAGGATACGCAGTATTTT. Translated, it gives CASSLGWGVEDTQYF.